The 8 T cell receptor beta chains listed next were all sequenced from one sample in a study of Ad26.COV2.S vaccination and SARS-CoV-2 variants. Treatment reported: some 20 received Ad26.COV2.S at low or high dose, single or two shots; 5 received placebo; per-sample allocation not given. The study sampled participants on day 63 after the first vaccine or placebo injection. Generated by immunoSEQ multiplex PCR, the TCRdb table keeps only in-frame clones and is missing some. The profile covers 380,000 or so clones, with 80% to 90% appearing a single time and nearly 7.5% taken by the ten largest. The specimen comprised peripheral blood, sampled in a trial of Ad26.COV2.S vaccine versus placebo. These receptors were taken from a person between 18 and 60 years old who received the Ad26.COV2.S COVID-19 vaccine or a placebo.

The chain links TRBV7-2 to TRBJ2-7; TRBD2 aligns across 8 bases. Unmatched junction bases numbered 3, after V lost 5 bases and J lost 0 bases. Germline loops: CDR1 SGHTA, CDR2 FQGNSA. The CDR3 has 14 amino acids. The CDR3 protein is CASSHSGISYEQYF. In DNA form, the CDR3 reads TGTGCCAGCAGCCATAGCGGGATCTCCTACGAGCAGTACTTC.

This chain connects TRBV10-1 to TRBJ2-3; 9 bases match TRBD1. The CDR3 extends over 16 amino acids. Losses at the gene ends were 7 bases for V and 4 bases for J; bases not matched to a gene: 12. Germline values: CDR1 WNHNN, CDR2 SYGVQD (reference sequence). The CDR3 loop reads CASKLGQGKLSDTQYF. The CDR3 DNA reads as TGCGCCAGCAAATTGGGACAGGGCAAATTATCAGATACGCAGTATTTT.

The chain employs TRBV9 and TRBJ1-6; tentative D call: TRBD1 (5 bases). V shed 0 bases and J shed 7 bases, with 11 bases lying between them. This CDR3 contains 15 residues. Germline lookup yields CDR1 SGDLS and CDR2 YYNGEE. Here the CDR3 reads CASSVVGDPNSPLHF. DNA for the CDR3: TGTGCCAGCAGCGTAGTAGGGGACCCAAATTCACCCCTCCACTTT.

The chain uses TRBV2 and TRBJ1-5; possibly TRBD1 for D (5 bases). V gave up 3 bases and J gave up 4 bases, with 13 bases separating them. CDR1 and CDR2 from the germline V gene are SNHLY and FYNNEI. The CDR3 length is 15 residues. The CDR3 sequence is CASSDGTPGNQPQHF. CDR3 sequence (DNA): TGTGCCAGCAGTGACGGGACCCCTGGGAATCAGCCCCAGCATTTT.

This chain uses TRBV3-1 (or the pseudogene TRBV3-2) with TRBJ2-7; no definite D call. V lost 3 bases and J lost 0, with 9 bases in between. From germline, CDR1 is LGHDT and CDR2 YNNKEL (reference sequence). This CDR3 contains 14 residues. The CDR3 sequence: CASSQAQYSYEQYF. DNA for the CDR3: TGTGCCAGCAGCCAGGCACAGTACTCCTACGAGCAGTACTTC.

The genes are TRBV2 and TRBJ1-1; the D is unclear. There are 11 residues in the CDR3. Trimming left V 6 bases short and J 8 bases short, with 10 bases between. Germline V CDR1 and CDR2: SNHLY, FYNNEI. CDR3 loop: CASRAGAEAFF. Written as DNA, the CDR3 is TGTGCCAGCAGAGCGGGAGCCGAAGCTTTCTTT.

This chain joins TRBV5-6 and TRBJ2-3; TRBD2 matches at 9 bases. The trim removed 0 bases at V and 6 bases at J, leaving 8 bases unmatched. The CDR3 runs to 16 residues. CDR1 is SGHDT and CDR2 is YYEEEE in the germline V gene. CDR3 sequence: CASSLGGSGRSDTQYF. CDR3 DNA sequence: TGTGCCAGCAGCTTGGGTGGTAGCGGGAGATCCGATACGCAGTATTTT.

This clone was counted only a few times. The CDR3 coding sequence is TGTGCCAGCGCCCCGATAGGGGGCAATCAGCCCCAGCATTTT. It encodes CASAPIGGNQPQHF. This chain joins TRBV2 and TRBJ1-5; TRBD1 might be the D (5 bases). The CDR3 extends over 14 amino acids. Trimming took off 8 bases at V and 2 bases at J, with 13 bases between the two ends. CDR1 and CDR2 from the germline V gene are SNHLY and FYNNEI. Complete variable domain (other parts from reference TRBV2 and TRBJ1-5): EPEVTQTPSHQVTQMGQEVILRCVPISNHLYFYWYRQILGQKVEFLVSFYNNEISEKSEIFDDQFSVERPDGSNFTLKIRSTKLEDSAMYFCASAPIGGNQPQHFGDGTRLSIL.